This T cell receptor beta chain is drawn from a study of T cell clones after liver transplantation (dated by TCRdb to about 2019). Notes on the research overall: ITN030ST, the source of the samples, was a randomized trial that attempted immunosuppression withdrawal within 2 years of liver transplantation. After a pre-transplant mixed lymphocyte reaction, TCRbeta sequencing was used to pinpoint donor-reactive T cell clones, which were subsequently tracked in post-transplant blood. As an antigen-independent comparator for donor-reactive sequences, third party-reactive TCRbeta sequences were also identified from pre-transplant MLRs. Three of the eight recipients were HCV-positive; the others were transplanted for non-autoimmune, non-viral indications. Subjects received no induction therapy and standard immunosuppression until randomization at 12-24 months post-transplant. Tolerance was defined as complete withdrawal of immunosuppression for at least one year without a rise in liver enzymes beyond twice the upper limit of normal. Blood samples were collected pre-transplant, then pre-randomization ahead of withdrawal, and finally post-randomization once withdrawal had either been completed or failed. The studied cohort comprised 8 liver transplant recipients, 3 classified as tolerant and 5 as non-tolerant. Beyond this particular receptor, the publication reports: Since no allograft tissue specimens were available, donor-reactive T cells may have migrated into the graft instead of being deleted. Circulating donor-reactive CD4 TCRbeta sequences fell significantly post-transplant in 5 of 8 subjects, irrespective of tolerance or HCV status. The decline in donor-reactive sequences exceeded the decline in third party-reactive sequences, suggesting partial antigen-specific deletion that was unrelated to withdrawal success. When repertoire turnover was taken into account, detection of donor-reactive sequences was significantly reduced in 7 of 8 subjects for CD4 and in 8 of 8 subjects for CD8. Because of small, heterogeneous patient numbers and non-standardized post-transplant time points, the conclusions were only preliminary. Low numbers of available donor cells limited the measurable donor-reactive repertoire in two subjects.

The time point label, as the study defines it: pre-transplant. Thawed unstimulated PBMCs were stained for CD3, CD4 and CD8 and FACS-sorted into CD3+CD4+ and CD3+CD8+ populations. Each of the 8 studied subjects was randomized to immunosuppression withdrawal. The Qiagen DNeasy Blood and Tissue Kit was used for genomic DNA isolation. This clone is a singleton in its sample. There is no known antigen for this receptor. Base qualities are not provided; no much larger clone lies one nucleotide away. High-throughput TCRbeta CDR3 sequencing of frozen genomic DNA was performed by immunoSEQ, with PCR amplification, mapping, bias correction and internal controls included. In the original analysis: Only productive rearrangements were retained, and each unique TCRbeta sequence was defined by its CDR3 nucleotide sequence together with its V and J gene. For a sequence to be called donor-reactive, it needed a frequency of at least 0.01% and at least 5-fold expansion in CFSE-low cells compared with unstimulated pre-transplant cells. Minimum frequency thresholds were set for each subject based on the unstimulated sample with the lowest template count, ensuring at least 90% detection power. Repertoire turnover was measured by Jensen-Shannon divergence between the top 1000 TCRbeta sequences post- and pre-transplant. Two-sided Fisher's exact tests were used to test for changes in the detection of donor-reactive sequences. This immuneACCESS table, as held by TCRdb, lists in-frame sequences with V and J called but not all clones. Of the missing ones, under half trace to an unresolved V gene in checked studies; the others have no known cause. D and trimming were read from the DNA, whereas the V and J calls and clone size are those reported in that table. The sample table shows tens of thousands of clones, and around 75% are seen once. The top ten clones comprise 15% of the sample.

Deletion took 9 bases off V and 6 bases off J, with a span of 12 bases between the germline ends. Via the germline V gene, CDR1 is MDHEN and CDR2 SYDVKM. From the cysteine up to the phenylalanine, the CDR3 has a length of 12 residues. Of all the DNA, just the CDR3 is kept, 36 bases in frame from base 1. The chain employs TRBV28 and TRBJ1-5; the D gene identity is not certain. This TCR was sampled from a human donor who received a liver transplant. The specimen comprised CD4+ T cells from blood, sampled before liver transplant. The bases read TGTGCCAGTCCAACCGGGAGTCAGCCCCAGCATTTT. The encoded protein is CASPTGSQPQHF.